This T cell receptor beta chain was documented in a study of blood T cell repertoires in COVID-19. Assay: immunoSEQ multiplex PCR; the TCRdb copy retains only in-frame clones and omits some. The sample carries 100,000 to 150,000 clones, about three quarters recorded once. This clone appeared once. This CDR3 region has 17 residues. V was pared by 2 bases and J by 1 base, with 15 bases between. Germline V CDR1 and CDR2: MGHRA, YSYEKL. The TCR comes from a woman in her sixties or seventies with acute or convalescent COVID-19. The chain employs TRBV4-1 and TRBJ2-1; D unclear. The sample taken for sequencing was peripheral blood. The CDR3 sequence is CASSQSPHRRSYNEQFF. CDR3 bases: TGCGCCAGCAGCCAATCTCCTCATCGGCGGTCCTACAATGAGCAGTTCTTC.